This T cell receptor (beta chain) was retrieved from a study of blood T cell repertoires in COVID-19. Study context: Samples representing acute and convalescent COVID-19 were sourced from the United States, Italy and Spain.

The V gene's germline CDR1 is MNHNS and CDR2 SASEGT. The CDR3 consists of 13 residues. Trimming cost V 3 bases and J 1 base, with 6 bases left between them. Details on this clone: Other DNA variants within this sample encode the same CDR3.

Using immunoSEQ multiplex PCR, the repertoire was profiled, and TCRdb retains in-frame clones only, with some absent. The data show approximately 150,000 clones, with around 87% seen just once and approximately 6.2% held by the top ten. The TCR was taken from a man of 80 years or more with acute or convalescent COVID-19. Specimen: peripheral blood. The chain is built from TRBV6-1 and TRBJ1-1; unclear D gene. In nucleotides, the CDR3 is TGTGCCAGCAGTGATGAGCCGAACACTGAAGCTTTCTTT. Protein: CASSDEPNTEAFF.